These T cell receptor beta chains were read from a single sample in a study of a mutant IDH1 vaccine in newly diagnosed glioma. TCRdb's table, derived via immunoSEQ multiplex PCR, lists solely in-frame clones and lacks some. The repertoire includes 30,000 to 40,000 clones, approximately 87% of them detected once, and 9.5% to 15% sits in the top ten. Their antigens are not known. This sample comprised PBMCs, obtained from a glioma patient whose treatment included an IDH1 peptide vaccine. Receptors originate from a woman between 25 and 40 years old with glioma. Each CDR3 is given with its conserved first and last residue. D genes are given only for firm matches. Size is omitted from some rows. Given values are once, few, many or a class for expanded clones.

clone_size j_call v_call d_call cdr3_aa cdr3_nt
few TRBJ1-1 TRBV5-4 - CASSLDLQGTEAFF TGTGCCAGCAGCTTGGACCTGCAGGGCACTGAAGCTTTCTTT
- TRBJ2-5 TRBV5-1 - CASRRRGRETQYF TGCGCCAGCAGGCGCCGAGGGAGAGAGACCCAGTACTTC
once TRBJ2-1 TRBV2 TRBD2 CASSGTSELNEQFF TGTGCCAGCTCCGGGACTAGCGAACTCAATGAGCAGTTCTTC
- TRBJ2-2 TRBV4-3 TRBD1 CASSPSDRVGTGELFF TGCGCCAGCAGCCCCTCGGACAGGGTAGGCACCGGGGAGCTGTTTTTT
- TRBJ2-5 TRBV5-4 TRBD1 CASGTGEETQYF TGTGCCAGTGGGACAGGCGAAGAGACCCAGTACTTC
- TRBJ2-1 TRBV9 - CASSVVQGSDEQFF TGTGCCAGCAGCGTAGTCCAGGGTTCAGATGAGCAGTTCTTC
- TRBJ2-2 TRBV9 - CASSAITGELFF TGTGCCAGCAGCGCAATTACCGGGGAGCTGTTTTTT
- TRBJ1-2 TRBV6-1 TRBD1 CASSDFGTGHGYTF TGTGCCAGCAGTGACTTTGGGACAGGGCATGGCTACACCTTC
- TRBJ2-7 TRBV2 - CASRFGYEQYF TGTGCCAGCCGGTTTGGTTACGAGCAGTACTTC
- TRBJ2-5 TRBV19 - CASRGRTQETQYF TGTGCCAGTAGAGGGAGGACCCAAGAGACCCAGTACTTC
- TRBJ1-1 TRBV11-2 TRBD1 CASSLVGGQAPNTEAFF TGTGCCAGCAGCTTAGTGGGGGGACAGGCACCGAACACTGAAGCTTTCTTT
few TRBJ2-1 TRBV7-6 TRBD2 CASSTGTSGGAGEQFF TGTGCCAGCAGCACCGGGACTAGCGGGGGGGCCGGTGAGCAGTTCTTC
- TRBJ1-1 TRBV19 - CASSVGAWGPEAFF TGTGCCAGTAGTGTCGGGGCTTGGGGACCTGAAGCTTTCTTT
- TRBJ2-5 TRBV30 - CAWSRKETQYF TGTGCCTGGAGCCGTAAGGAGACCCAGTACTTC
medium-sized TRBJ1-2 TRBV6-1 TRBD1 CASGDSPNYGYTF TGTGCCAGCGGGGACAGCCCTAACTATGGCTACACCTTC
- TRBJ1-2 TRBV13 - CASSLRGPRAGYTF TGTGCCAGCAGCCTCAGGGGACCTCGCGCTGGCTACACCTTC
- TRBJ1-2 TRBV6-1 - CASSKNYGYTF TGTGCCAGTAGTAAGAACTATGGCTACACCTTC
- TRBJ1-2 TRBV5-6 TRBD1 CASSFLDRELNYGYTF TGTGCCAGCAGCTTCCTGGACAGGGAACTTAACTATGGCTACACCTTC
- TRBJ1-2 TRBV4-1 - CASSQEAGLLRSGYTF TGCGCCAGCAGCCAAGAGGCAGGCCTCCTACGGAGCGGCTACACCTTC
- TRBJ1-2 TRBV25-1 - CASSHRVYGYTF TGTGCCAGCTCCCATCGGGTGTATGGCTACACCTTC
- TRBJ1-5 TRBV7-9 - CASSLGQEAVRPQHF TGTGCCAGCAGCTTAGGACAAGAAGCCGTACGTCCCCAGCATTTT
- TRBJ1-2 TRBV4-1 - CASSPGLLNYGYTF TGCGCCAGCAGCCCAGGACTGCTTAACTATGGCTACACCTTC
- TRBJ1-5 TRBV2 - CASSVWVTNQPQHF TGTGCCAGCAGTGTTTGGGTAACCAATCAGCCCCAGCATTTT
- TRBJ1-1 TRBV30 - CAWIRRGGLSEAFF TGTGCCTGGATTCGACGTGGGGGGCTTAGTGAAGCTTTCTTT
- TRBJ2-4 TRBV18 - CASSLGPGDIQYF TGTGCCAGCTCCCTAGGGCCGGGGGACATTCAGTACTTC
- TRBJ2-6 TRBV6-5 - CASSHISGANVLTF TGTGCCAGCAGTCACATATCTGGGGCCAACGTCCTGACTTTC
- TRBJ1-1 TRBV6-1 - CASRVARDGAFF TGTGCCAGCAGGGTAGCTAGGGATGGTGCTTTCTTT
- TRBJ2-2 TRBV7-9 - CASSSPYTGELFF TGTGCCAGCAGCTCACCCTACACCGGGGAGCTGTTTTTT
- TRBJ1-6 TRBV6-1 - CASSEVSGRSSPLHF TGTGCCAGCAGTGAAGTGTCGGGCCGAAGTTCACCCCTCCACTTT
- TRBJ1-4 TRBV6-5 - CASRRTLNEKLFF TGTGCCAGCAGGAGGACGCTTAATGAAAAACTGTTTTTT